This TCR beta chain was recovered during a study of vaccination and CD4 T cells after COVID-19. Specified treatment: approximately 9-day PBMC culture with coronavirus spike peptide pools or control peptides (ViraFEST assay). Study-level points and caveats: Early timepoints after natural infection were not analyzed in these convalescent patients.

The junction had 8 bases not matched to a gene; V was cut back by 5 bases and J by 8 bases. The CDR3 has 13 amino acids. The germline V gene has CDR1 DFQATT and CDR2 SNEGSKA (reference sequence). The Oncomine TCR Beta short-read assay was applied to DNA of cultured CD4+ T cells. Using its own MiXCR run on the PCR reads, TCRdb lists one record per CDR3 protein. The table lists 20,000 to 25,000 distinct CDR3 sequences, around 50% of them singletons, with roughly 10% in the top ten. About this clonotype: The antigen is undetermined.

The sample consisted of CD4+ T cells from blood, cultured in vitro. The sequence derives from a human donor who had recovered from COVID-19. V usage is TRBV20-1 and J usage is TRBJ1-2; TRBD1 matches at 10 bases. CDR3 nucleotides: TGCAGTGCTCGGGACAGGGGCCTACGAGGCTACACCTTC. This sequence encodes CSARDRGLRGYTF.